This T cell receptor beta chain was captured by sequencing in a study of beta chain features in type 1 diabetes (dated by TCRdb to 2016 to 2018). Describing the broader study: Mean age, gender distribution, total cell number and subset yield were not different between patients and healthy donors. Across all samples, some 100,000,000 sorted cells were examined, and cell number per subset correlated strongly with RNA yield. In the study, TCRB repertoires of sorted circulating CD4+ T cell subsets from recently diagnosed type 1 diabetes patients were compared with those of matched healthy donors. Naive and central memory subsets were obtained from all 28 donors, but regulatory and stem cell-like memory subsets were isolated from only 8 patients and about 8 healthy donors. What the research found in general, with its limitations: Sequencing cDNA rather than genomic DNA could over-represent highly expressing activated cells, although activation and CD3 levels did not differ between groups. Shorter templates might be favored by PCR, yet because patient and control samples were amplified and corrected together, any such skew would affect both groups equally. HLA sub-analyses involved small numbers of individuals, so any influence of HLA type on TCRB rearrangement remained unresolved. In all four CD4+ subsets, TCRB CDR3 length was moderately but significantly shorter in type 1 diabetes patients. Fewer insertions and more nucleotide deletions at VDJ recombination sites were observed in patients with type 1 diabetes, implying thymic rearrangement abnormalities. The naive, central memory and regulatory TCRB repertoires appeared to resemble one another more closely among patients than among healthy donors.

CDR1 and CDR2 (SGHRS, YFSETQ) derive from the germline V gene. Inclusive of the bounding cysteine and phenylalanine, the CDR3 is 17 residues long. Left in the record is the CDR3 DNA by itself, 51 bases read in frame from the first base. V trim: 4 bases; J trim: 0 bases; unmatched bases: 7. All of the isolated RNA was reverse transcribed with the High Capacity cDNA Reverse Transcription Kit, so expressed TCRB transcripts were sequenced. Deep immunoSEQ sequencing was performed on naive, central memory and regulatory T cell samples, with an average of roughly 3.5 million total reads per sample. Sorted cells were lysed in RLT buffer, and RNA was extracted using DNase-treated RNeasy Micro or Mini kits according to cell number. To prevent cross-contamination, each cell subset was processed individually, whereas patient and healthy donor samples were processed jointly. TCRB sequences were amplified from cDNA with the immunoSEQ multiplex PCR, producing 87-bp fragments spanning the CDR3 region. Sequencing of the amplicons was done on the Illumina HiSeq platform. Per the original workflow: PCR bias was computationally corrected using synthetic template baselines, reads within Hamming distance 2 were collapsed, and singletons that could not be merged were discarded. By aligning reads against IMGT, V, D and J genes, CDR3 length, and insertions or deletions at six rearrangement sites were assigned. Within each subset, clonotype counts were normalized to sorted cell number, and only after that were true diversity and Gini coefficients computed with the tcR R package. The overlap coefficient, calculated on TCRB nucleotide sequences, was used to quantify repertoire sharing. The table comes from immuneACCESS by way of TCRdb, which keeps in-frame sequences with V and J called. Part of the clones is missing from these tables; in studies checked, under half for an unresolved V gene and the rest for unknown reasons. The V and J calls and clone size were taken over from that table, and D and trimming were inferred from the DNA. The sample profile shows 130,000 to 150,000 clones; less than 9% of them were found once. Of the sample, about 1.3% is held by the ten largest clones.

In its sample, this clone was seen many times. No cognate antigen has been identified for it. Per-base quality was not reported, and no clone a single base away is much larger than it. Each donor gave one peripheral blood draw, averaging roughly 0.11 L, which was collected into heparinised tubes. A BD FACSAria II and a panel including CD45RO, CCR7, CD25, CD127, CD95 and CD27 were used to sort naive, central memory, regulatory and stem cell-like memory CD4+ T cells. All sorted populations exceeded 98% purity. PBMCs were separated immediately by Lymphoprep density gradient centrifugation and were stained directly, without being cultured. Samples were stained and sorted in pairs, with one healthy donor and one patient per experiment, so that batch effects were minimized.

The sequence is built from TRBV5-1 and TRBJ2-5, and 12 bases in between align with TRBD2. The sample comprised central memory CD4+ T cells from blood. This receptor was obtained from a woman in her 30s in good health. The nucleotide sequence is TGCGCCAGCAGCAAACGGACTAGCGGGACCTACCAAGAGACCCAGTACTTC. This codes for CASSKRTSGTYQETQYF.